The sequence of this T cell receptor (beta chain) was determined in a study of T-cell memory formation after mild COVID-19. Study summary: The two donors had largely donor-specific TCR clusters. Study-level results: Confirmation was lacking for SARS-CoV-2 specificity of second-wave clones that peaked on day 37. Contracting clones, day 15 to 85, had balanced CD4/CD8, and later expanders favored CD4+.

The CDR3 has 14 residues. Trimming cost V 1 base and J 3 bases, with 8 bases left between them. This clonotype was observed many times. Its antigen is as yet unknown. The authors produced TCR alpha and TCR beta cDNA libraries with sample barcodes and UMIs by 5'RACE using constant-segment primers. TCRdb reprocessed the 5' RACE reads via MiXCR and lists one record per CDR3 protein. The data hold 450,000 to 650,000 distinct CDR3 sequences, with roughly 20% observed a single time. The sequence was obtained from an adult woman who had mild COVID-19 (a few samples of this study predate the infection). Cell type and time point are not known. Sequenced: PBMCs or a T cell subset sorted from them (not recorded which). The rearrangement joins TRBV12-3 or TRBV12-4 to TRBJ2-3; maybe TRBD2 (5 bases). This CDR3 is CASSLEAGTDTQYF. The CDR3 DNA sequence: TGTGCCAGCAGTTTAGAGGCGGGTACAGATACGCAGTATTTT.